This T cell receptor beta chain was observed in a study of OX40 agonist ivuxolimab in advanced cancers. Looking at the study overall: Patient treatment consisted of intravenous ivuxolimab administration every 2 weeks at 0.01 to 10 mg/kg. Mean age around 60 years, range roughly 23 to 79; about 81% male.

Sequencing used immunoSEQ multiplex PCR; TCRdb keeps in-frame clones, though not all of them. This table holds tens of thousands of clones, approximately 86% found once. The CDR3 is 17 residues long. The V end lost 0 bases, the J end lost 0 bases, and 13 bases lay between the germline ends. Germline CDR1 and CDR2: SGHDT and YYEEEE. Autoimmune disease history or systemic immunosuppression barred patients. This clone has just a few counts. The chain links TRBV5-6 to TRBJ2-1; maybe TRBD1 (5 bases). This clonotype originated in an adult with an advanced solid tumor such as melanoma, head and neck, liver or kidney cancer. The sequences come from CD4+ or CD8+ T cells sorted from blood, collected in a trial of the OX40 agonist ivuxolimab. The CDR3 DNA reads TGTGCCAGCAGCTTGGCCAGGGCAGCTCTCTCCTACAATGAGCAGTTCTTC. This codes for CASSLARAALSYNEQFF. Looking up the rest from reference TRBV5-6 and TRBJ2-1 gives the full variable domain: DAGVTQSPTHLIKTRGQQVTLRCSPKSGHDTVSWYQQALGQGPQFIFQYYEEEERQRGNFPDRFSGHQFPNYSSELNVNALLLGDSALYLCASSLARAALSYNEQFFGPGTRLTVL.